This T cell receptor beta chain is drawn from a study of shared clonotypes between healthy human individuals. This clone was recorded once. Antigen unknown. Study results and limitations: Even with large depth, rarefaction showed that sorted-subset sequencing was incomplete.

Using 200 ng DNA, around 30,000 T cell genomes, the sorted-subset replicate PCRs were run. Assay used: immunoSEQ multiplex PCR; TCRdb lists only in-frame clones, some missing. The table includes over 1.5 million clones, approximately 98% detected once. The CDR3 spans 16 residues. With 2 bases removed from V and 0 bases from J, the gap between germline ends came to 8 bases. Germline loops: CDR1 KGHSH, CDR2 LQKENI. This chain connects TRBV18 to TRBJ2-6; D is perhaps TRBD1 or TRBD2 (5 bases each). The sequenced material came from naive CD4+ T cells sorted from blood. This sample's subset: CD45RA+ positively selected. This clonotype was sampled from a man between 25 and 39 years old in good health. The CDR3 protein is CASSPTGGSGANVLTF. CDR3 nucleotides: TGTGCCAGCTCACCAACAGGAGGCTCTGGGGCCAACGTCCTGACTTTC.